Sequencing of this TCR beta chain was carried out in a study of response to subunit inactivated influenza vaccine (dated by TCRdb to the late 2010s). Study-wide context: Deep quantitative T cell receptor repertoire profiling was used in the study to track responses to a trivalent subunit inactivated influenza vaccine. Study-level results and caveats: The authors proposed that each seasonal influenza vaccination may bring in only a limited number of new T cells.

For CDR1 and CDR2, the germline V gene (reference sequence) lists SEHNR and FQNEAQ. Including cysteine and phenylalanine, the CDR3 has 11 amino acids. The DNA shown is the 33-base CDR3, in frame from base 1. Library construction relied on RT-PCR. TCRdb names Illumina HiSeq 2500 as the instrument used. TCRdb took the public reads, trimmed them with fastp at Q25, ran MiXCR for clone calling and kept in-frame beta chains. Duplicate CDR3 protein sequences are folded into a single record with the most common DNA and genes. This sample is represented by 630,000 or so distinct CDR3 sequences; approximately 14% of them were singletons. Of the sample, 11% falls within the top ten clones. In regard to this clonotype: No cognate antigen has been identified for it. The junction departs from germline at one end; a sequencing error may be responsible.

Sequenced here: PBMCs from blood, sampled about 13 days after vaccination. This sequence originates from a man aged 50-60 years who received an inactivated influenza vaccine. Donor details come from another sample of the same person, matched by shared clones. The V gene is TRBV7-9 and the J gene is TRBJ2-1, and TRBD1 matches 7 of the central bases. The DNA reads TGTGCCAGCAGCAAAGGGACAGAACAGATCTTC. This is translated as CASSKGTEQIF.